Below are 16 T cell receptor beta chains sequenced from a single sample in a study of T cell clonotyping in hematopoietic cell transplantation. The sample's time point: recipient sample about 28 days before transplant, after cytoreduction. Clones were sequenced by immunoSEQ multiplex PCR, and TCRdb holds only the in-frame ones, with some missing. The sample yields several thousand clones, more than 60% seen once. Sequences were derived from peripheral blood mononuclear cells, sampled before stem cell transplant. These receptors all stem from a man between 60 and 75 years old with acute myeloid leukemia. Some clones in this sample may be carry-over from other donors' samples.

The chain combines TRBV6-5 with TRBJ1-6; TRBD1 is a possible D gene (6 bases). The germline CDR1 and CDR2 sequences are MNHEY and SVGAGI. Trimming removed 6 bases from V and 6 bases from J, with 15 bases in between. This CDR3 comprises 15 residues. CDR3 sequence (DNA): TGTGCCAGCAGGAGGCCGACAGGATTTAATTCACCCCTCCACTTT. This translates into CASRRPTGFNSPLHF.

This clone was seen more than once but under ten times. The V and J genes are TRBV10-3 and TRBJ1-6; 7 nucleotides align to TRBD1. The trim removed 3 bases at V and 7 bases at J, leaving 6 bases unmatched. Germline assignment: CDR1 ENHRY and CDR2 SYGVKD. The CDR3 sequence is 15 residues long. CDR3 DNA sequence: TGTGCCATCAGTGAACGAGGGGGCGGCAATTCACCCCTCCACTTT. Amino acid sequence: CAISERGGGNSPLHF.

The rearrangement links TRBV11-3 to TRBJ2-3; 12 nucleotides align to TRBD1. Germline assignment: CDR1 SGHNT and CDR2 YENEEA. Trimming at V came to 3 bases and at J to 7 bases, leaving 2 bases not matched to a gene. The CDR3 totals 14 residues. CDR3 amino acids: CASSLGQGANTQYF. CDR3 nucleotides: TGTGCCAGCAGCTTGGGACAGGGGGCGAATACGCAGTATTTT.

The gene calls are TRBV6-5 and TRBJ2-3; D is undetermined. There are 14 residues in the CDR3. In germline, CDR1 is MNHEY, CDR2 SVGAGI. The V end lost 2 bases, the J end lost 0 bases, and 6 bases lay between the germline ends. The CDR3 reads CASSYRRSTDTQYF. The CDR3 DNA is TGTGCCAGCAGTTACCGGCGGAGCACAGATACGCAGTATTTT.

This chain uses TRBV14 with TRBJ2-1; D is unresolved. CDR3 length equals 17 residues. Germline V gene data show CDR1 as SGHDN and CDR2 as FVKESK. Trimming removed 4 bases from V and 0 bases from J, with 16 bases in between. CDR3 sequence: CASSRSGSLSSYNEQFF. CDR3 nucleotides: TGTGCCAGCAGCCGTTCCGGCTCCCTGAGCTCCTACAATGAGCAGTTCTTC.

J is TRBJ2-7 and V is TRBV2, with 8 bases identical to TRBD1. V shed 6 bases and J 5 bases; nucleotides not matched to a gene: 0. The CDR3 runs 11 residues. Per germline, CDR1 SNHLY and CDR2 FYNNEI. The CDR3 region is CASSRGHEQYF. In DNA, the CDR3 is TGTGCCAGCAGCAGGGGGCACGAGCAGTACTTC.

The J gene is TRBJ2-5, the V gene TRBV1; TRBD2 is the table's D call, not checked against the DNA. TRBV1 is a pseudogene segment. CDR3 length: 16 residues. In nucleotides, the CDR3 is TGCACCAGCAGCCAAGCACTAGCGGGGGGGTTCCAGACCCAGTACTTC. It specifies CTSSQALAGGFQTQYF.

J is TRBJ1-2 and V is TRBV28; D possibly corresponds to TRBD1 (6 bases). The V end lost 2 bases, the J end lost 5 bases, and 18 bases lay between the germline ends. The CDR3 loop spans 16 amino acids. Per the germline V gene, CDR1 is MDHEN and CDR2 is SYDVKM. For the CDR3, the DNA is TGTGCCAGCAGTTTACGCGGAGGGGGAAGTGCTTATGGCTACACCTTC. It specifies CASSLRGGGSAYGYTF.

This chain uses TRBV2 with TRBJ1-1, with D unresolved. Trimming removed 5 bases from V and 2 bases from J, with 9 bases in between. The length of the CDR3 is 13 residues. In germline, CDR1 is SNHLY, CDR2 FYNNEI. Here the CDR3 reads CASSSQSNTEAFF. The CDR3 DNA reads TGTGCCAGCAGTTCCCAGAGTAACACTGAAGCTTTCTTT.

The V gene is TRBV2, the J gene TRBJ1-5; TRBD1 aligns across 9 bases. The CDR3 has 13 amino acids. Germline CDR1 and CDR2: SNHLY and FYNNEI. V shed 7 bases, J shed 6 bases, and the junction held 4 bases outside the gene matches. This CDR3 is CASNPGQGQPQHF. In nucleotides, the CDR3 is TGTGCCAGCAATCCGGGACAGGGTCAGCCCCAGCATTTT.

The V and J genes are TRBV7-8 and TRBJ2-7; 10 bases fit TRBD2. The CDR3 runs 14 residues. V lost 6 bases and J lost 5; bases outside the gene matches: 7. Germline V CDR1 and CDR2: SGHVS, FQNEAQ. CDR3 in amino acids: CASRKSSGSHEQYF. The CDR3 nucleotides are TGTGCCAGCAGAAAATCTAGCGGGAGCCACGAGCAGTACTTC.

This clone was detected only a few times. The rearrangement joins TRBV10-1 to TRBJ1-1; 8 bases map to TRBD1. V dropped 6 bases and J dropped 5; count of bases not matched to a gene: 5. In germline, CDR1 is WNHNN, CDR2 SYGVQD (reference sequence). The CDR3 runs to 13 residues. In DNA, the CDR3 is TGCGCCAGCAGGGACAGGGAGGGAACTGAAGCTTTCTTT. Protein: CASRDREGTEAFF.

CDR3 sequence: CASSKKLNTNYGYTF. The CDR3 region has the DNA TGTGCCAGCAGTAAGAAGCTAAATACTAACTATGGCTACACCTTC. The J gene is TRBJ1-2, the V gene TRBV2; no clear D gene. Germline CDR1 SNHLY, CDR2 FYNNEI. The V end was cut by 5 bases, the J end by 0 bases, with 13 bases between. The CDR3 spans 15 residues.

This clone was found once. This chain links TRBV30 with TRBJ2-2; TRBD2 agrees at 8 bases. Losses at the gene ends were 3 bases for V and 1 base for J; bases not matched to a gene: 1. CDR3 length: 14 amino acids. In germline, CDR1 is GTSNPN, CDR2 SVGIG (reference sequence). DNA for the CDR3: TGTGCCTGGAGGGGGACTAGGAACACCGGGGAGCTGTTTTTT. Amino acid sequence: CAWRGTRNTGELFF. Using reference TRBV30 and TRBJ2-2 for the parts outside the CDR3, the full variable domain is SQTIHQWPATLVQPVGSPLSLECTVEGTSNPNLYWYRQAAGRGLQLLFYSVGIGQISSEVPQNLSASRPQDRQFILSSKKLLLSDSGFYLCAWRGTRNTGELFFGEGSRLTVL.

V gene TRBV5-8 combines with J gene TRBJ2-3, with 9 bases lining up with TRBD2. Trimming took 5 bases from V and 5 from J; bases not matched to a gene: 9. The germline V gene encodes CDR1 SGHTS and CDR2 YDEGEE. This CDR3 is built from 15 residues. CDR3 nucleotide sequence: TGTGCCAGCAGTCGGGGGCGGGAGGGCCTAGATACGCAGTATTTT. Its protein product is CASSRGREGLDTQYF.

The chain's CDR3 is CASTPSRDLGYGYTF. The CDR3 DNA reads as TGTGCCAGTACCCCCTCTCGGGACCTCGGCTATGGCTACACCTTC. The chain employs TRBV19 and TRBJ1-2; D possibly corresponds to TRBD1 (5 bases). Trimming left V 7 bases short and J 4 bases short, with 19 bases between. Germline CDR1 reads LNHDA; CDR2 reads SQIVND (reference sequence). The CDR3 consists of 15 residues.